The 6 T cell receptor beta chains given below trace back to one sample, sequenced in a study of T cells in Graves' hyperthyroidism and ophthalmopathy (dated by TCRdb to about 2019). Libraries came from multiplex PCR. The listed sequencing device is Illumina HiSeq 2000. TCR beta CDR3 regions were amplified from RNA transcripts. The first round of RT-PCR for the TCR CDR3 was performed with the HTBI primer set and the Qiagen OneStep RT-PCR kit. TCRdb cleaned the public reads at Q25 with fastp, built clones with MiXCR and kept in-frame beta chains. All rows with the same CDR3 protein become a single entry with the most common DNA and genes. Within this sample are about 320,000 distinct CDR3 sequences, with approximately 15% of them counted one time only. Approximately 31% of the sample is in the top ten clones. The sequencing sample was made of blood. These receptors were collected from a man aged 25-40 years with Graves' hyperthyroidism.

This clonotype has only a few counts. J is TRBJ1-4 and V is TRBV5-1, with D possibly matching TRBD1 (6 bases). The V gene's germline CDR1 is SGHRS and CDR2 YFSETQ. V lost 0 bases, J lost 0 bases, and 12 bases lay in between. The CDR3 has 17 residues. CDR3 sequence (DNA): TGCGCCAGCAGCTTGGGGAACTCAGGGGCAACTAATGAAAAACTGTTTTTT. Translated, it gives CASSLGNSGATNEKLFF.

There are many counts of this clonotype. The chain joins TRBV28 to TRBJ2-3; tentatively, D is TRBD2 (7 bases). Germline CDR1 is MDHEN and CDR2 is SYDVKM. Trimming cost V 5 bases and J 1 base, with 13 bases left between them. The CDR3 contains 15 residues. The CDR3 coding sequence is TGTGCCAGCAGTAAGGGGGGAGGGGGCACAGATACGCAGTATTTT. It is translated as CASSKGGGGTDTQYF.

This clonotype was picked up many times. This chain uses TRBV7-9 with TRBJ2-7; D might be TRBD2 (5 bases). Trimming cost V 5 bases and J 6 bases, with 17 bases left between them. This CDR3 spans 14 amino acids. From germline, CDR1 is SEHNR and CDR2 FQNEAQ (reference sequence). CDR3 in amino acids: CASSHRDSVFEQYF. The CDR3 DNA follows: TGTGCCAGCAGCCACCGCGATAGCGTGTTCGAGCAGTACTTC.

This clonotype was detected ten times or more. This rearrangement joins TRBV12-3 or TRBV12-4 to TRBJ2-6; the D is unclear. This CDR3 region has 15 residues. Deletions cut 2 bases from V and 0 bases from J, with 5 bases between. This CDR3 is CASSLKSSGANVLTF. The CDR3 DNA reads TGTGCCAGCAGTTTAAAAAGCTCTGGGGCCAACGTCCTGACTTTC.

This clonotype was recorded many times. V usage is TRBV7-3 and J usage is TRBJ2-3; D tentatively fits TRBD1 or TRBD2 (5 bases each). CDR1 and CDR2 (germline): SGHTA, FQGTGA. This CDR3 region has 14 residues. Trimming pared 5 bases from V and 0 bases from J, leaving 9 bases between. The CDR3 spells CASSPGQSTDTQYF. The CDR3 DNA is TGTGCCAGCAGCCCGGGGCAAAGCACAGATACGCAGTATTTT.

This clonotype was seen only a few times. CDR3 in DNA: TGTGCCACTTCGGCGGGTTTGGACACCGGGGAGCTGTTTTTT. Protein product: CATSAGLDTGELFF. The rearrangement uses TRBV19 and TRBJ2-2, with D perhaps matching TRBD2 (5 bases). Germline-derived CDR1 and CDR2 are LNHDA and SQIVND (reference sequence). Trimming removed 10 bases at V and 3 bases at J, with 15 bases between. The CDR3 consists of 14 residues.